Reported below is one T cell receptor (beta chain). What it recognizes is unknown. Profiling relied on immunoSEQ multiplex PCR, and the TCRdb table lists in-frame clones only, not all of them. The sample consists of 90,000 to 140,000 clones, more than 75% of them appearing once. This entry belongs to a study of T cell responses to AZD1222 COVID-19 vaccine. About the study: Investigators merged groups given second doses at roughly 4 or roughly 12 weeks.

CDR1 SGHAT and CDR2 FQNNGV come from the germline V gene. CDR3 length: 13 amino acids. The V and J ends lost 1 base and 11 bases, in that order; junction bases with no gene match: 6. Study-wide findings and caveats: The reported proportion of spike-specific TCRs targeting unmutated variant regions was nearly half. Researchers took repertoire samples only after the peak T cell response had come.

The origin of this receptor is an adult in good health. The chain uses TRBV11-2 and TRBJ1-1; 8 bases align to TRBD1. Here the sequenced sample was peripheral blood, taken on day 0 of AZD1222 vaccination. CDR3 sequence reads: CASSLAPGQAAFF. Written as DNA, the CDR3 is TGTGCCAGCAGCTTAGCCCCGGGACAGGCGGCTTTCTTT.